Listed below are T cell receptor beta chains from one sample, sequenced in a study of blood T cells in healthy people across ages. TCRdb itself ran the 5' RACE reads through MiXCR, one entry per CDR3 protein. Of about 630,000 distinct CDR3 sequences listed, around a fifth were seen once; the top ten hold under 4%. Material: blood. These receptor sequences come from a man between 65 and 85 years old in good health. The CDR3 runs from the conserved cysteine through the conserved F or W. Fields, in order: D gene, CDR3 length, clone size, J gene, V gene, CDR3 DNA, CDR3 protein. D genes are given only for firm matches. Part of the rows lack a size; the others show once, few, many or a class for expanded clones.

D gene: NA
CDR3 length: 12
clone size: NA
J gene: TRBJ2-5
V gene: TRBV6-2/TRBV6-3
CDR3 DNA: TGTGCCAGCAGTTTCTCTGCGGGCTTTTCTTCCTTC
CDR3 protein: CASSFSAGFSSF

D gene: TRBD1
CDR3 length: 16
clone size: NA
J gene: TRBJ2-5
V gene: TRBV3-1
CDR3 DNA: TGTGCCAGCAGCCATGCCGGGACAGGGGGTCAAGAGACCCAGTACTTC
CDR3 protein: CASSHAGTGGQETQYF

D gene: TRBD1
CDR3 length: 15
clone size: NA
J gene: TRBJ2-7
V gene: TRBV5-1
CDR3 DNA: TGCGCCAGCAGCTTGGAGGGACAGGGTGATAGGGAGCAGTACTTC
CDR3 protein: CASSLEGQGDREQYF

D gene: TRBD2
CDR3 length: 13
clone size: few
J gene: TRBJ2-1
V gene: TRBV10-3
CDR3 DNA: TGTGCCATGGCGGGAGAACCCTACAATGAGCAGTTCTTC
CDR3 protein: CAMAGEPYNEQFF

D gene: TRBD2
CDR3 length: 15
clone size: few
J gene: TRBJ2-1
V gene: TRBV29-1
CDR3 DNA: TGCAGCGTTCTAGCGGGAGGCCCTTCCTACAATGAGCAGTTCTTC
CDR3 protein: CSVLAGGPSYNEQFF

D gene: TRBD1
CDR3 length: 15
clone size: few
J gene: TRBJ2-1
V gene: TRBV7-3
CDR3 DNA: TGTGCCAGCAGACCGACAGGGGACAACTACAATGAGCAGTTCTTC
CDR3 protein: CASRPTGDNYNEQFF

D gene: NA
CDR3 length: 15
clone size: few
J gene: TRBJ2-1
V gene: TRBV5-1
CDR3 DNA: TGCGCCAGCAGCTCGACAGCAAAGCTCTACAATGAGCAGTTCTTC
CDR3 protein: CASSSTAKLYNEQFF

D gene: TRBD2
CDR3 length: 14
clone size: NA
J gene: TRBJ2-1
V gene: TRBV9
CDR3 DNA: TGTGCCAGCAGCGTTGAACTAGCGGGGGGAGAGCAGTTCTTC
CDR3 protein: CASSVELAGGEQFF

D gene: NA
CDR3 length: 13
clone size: many
J gene: TRBJ2-5
V gene: TRBV4-1
CDR3 DNA: TGCGCCAGCAGCCAGCTAGCCTCAGAGACCCAGTACTTC
CDR3 protein: CASSQLASETQYF

D gene: TRBD2
CDR3 length: 14
clone size: few
J gene: TRBJ2-7
V gene: TRBV20-1
CDR3 DNA: TGCAGTGCTGACGGCGGGAGGGCCGACTACGAGCAGTACTTC
CDR3 protein: CSADGGRADYEQYF

D gene: NA
CDR3 length: 14
clone size: NA
J gene: TRBJ2-7
V gene: TRBV19
CDR3 DNA: TGTGCCAGCAGTTTAGGGACTGTAGCCTACGAGCAGTACTTC
CDR3 protein: CASSLGTVAYEQYF

D gene: TRBD1
CDR3 length: 14
clone size: NA
J gene: TRBJ2-7
V gene: TRBV20-1
CDR3 DNA: TGCAGTGCCCCTCCAGGGGGCTCTTCGCACGAGCAGTACTTC
CDR3 protein: CSAPPGGSSHEQYF

D gene: NA
CDR3 length: 14
clone size: many
J gene: TRBJ2-5
V gene: TRBV3-1
CDR3 DNA: TGTGCCAGCAGCCAACGGGGCGGCCAAGAGACCCAGTACTTC
CDR3 protein: CASSQRGGQETQYF

D gene: NA
CDR3 length: 16
clone size: NA
J gene: TRBJ1-4
V gene: TRBV7-9
CDR3 DNA: TGTGCCAGCAGACAGGGCCGGGGAAAGACTAATGAAAAACTGTTTTTT
CDR3 protein: CASRQGRGKTNEKLFF

D gene: NA
CDR3 length: 13
clone size: NA
J gene: TRBJ1-1
V gene: TRBV5-1
CDR3 DNA: TGCGCCAGCAGCTGGACAGCGAACACTGAAGCTCTCTTT
CDR3 protein: CASSWTANTEALF

D gene: NA
CDR3 length: 14
clone size: many
J gene: TRBJ2-1
V gene: TRBV9
CDR3 DNA: TGTGCCAGCAGCGTAGATGGTCAAACTAAAGGGCAGTTCTTC
CDR3 protein: CASSVDGQTKGQFF

D gene: NA
CDR3 length: 13
clone size: few
J gene: TRBJ2-5
V gene: TRBV29-1
CDR3 DNA: TGCAGCGTTGGTAAGGGGGTTAGCGAGACCCAGTACTTC
CDR3 protein: CSVGKGVSETQYF

D gene: NA
CDR3 length: 14
clone size: NA
J gene: TRBJ1-6
V gene: TRBV4-3
CDR3 DNA: TGCGCCAGCAGCCAAGGCTACGGGGATTCACCCCTCCACTTT
CDR3 protein: CASSQGYGDSPLHF

D gene: NA
CDR3 length: 13
clone size: few
J gene: TRBJ2-7
V gene: TRBV9
CDR3 DNA: TGTGCCAGCAGCCCGAGGGACTTCTACGAGCAGTACTTC
CDR3 protein: CASSPRDFYEQYF

D gene: NA
CDR3 length: 15
clone size: few
J gene: TRBJ2-5
V gene: TRBV5-1
CDR3 DNA: TGCGCCAGCAGTCGAGGCGACAGTATCCAAGAGACCCAGTACTTC
CDR3 protein: CASSRGDSIQETQYF

D gene: NA
CDR3 length: 13
clone size: few
J gene: TRBJ1-6
V gene: TRBV20-1
CDR3 DNA: TGCAGTGCCCGGACAGACTACAATTCACCCCTCCACTTT
CDR3 protein: CSARTDYNSPLHF

D gene: NA
CDR3 length: 14
clone size: many
J gene: TRBJ2-5
V gene: TRBV28
CDR3 DNA: TGTGCCAGCAGTTTACAAGGGGCCTCCACGACCCAGTACTTC
CDR3 protein: CASSLQGASTTQYF

D gene: TRBD2
CDR3 length: 14
clone size: NA
J gene: TRBJ2-2
V gene: TRBV6-2/TRBV6-3
CDR3 DNA: TGTGCCAGCAGTTACGCGGGGGTTACCGGGGAGCTGTTTTTT
CDR3 protein: CASSYAGVTGELFF

D gene: NA
CDR3 length: 15
clone size: many
J gene: TRBJ2-6
V gene: TRBV18
CDR3 DNA: TGTGCCAGCTCACCAGGGAGGTCTGGGGCCAACGTCCTGACTTTC
CDR3 protein: CASSPGRSGANVLTF

D gene: NA
CDR3 length: 12
clone size: NA
J gene: TRBJ2-5
V gene: TRBV20-1
CDR3 DNA: TGCAGTGAGCACGGGAGTTCCGGGACCCAGTACTTC
CDR3 protein: CSEHGSSGTQYF

D gene: TRBD2
CDR3 length: 16
clone size: many
J gene: TRBJ2-1
V gene: TRBV12-3/TRBV12-4
CDR3 DNA: TGTGCCAGCAGAAAATCGACTAGCGGTTCCTACAATGAGCAGTTCTTC
CDR3 protein: CASRKSTSGSYNEQFF

D gene: TRBD2
CDR3 length: 16
clone size: NA
J gene: TRBJ2-1
V gene: TRBV10-3
CDR3 DNA: TGTGCCATCAGTGAGTCGAGGGGACTAGCTATACATGAGCAGTTCTTC
CDR3 protein: CAISESRGLAIHEQFF

D gene: NA
CDR3 length: 12
clone size: many
J gene: TRBJ2-2
V gene: TRBV6-6
CDR3 DNA: TGTGCCAGCGGGAGTGACACCGGGGAGCTGTTTTTT
CDR3 protein: CASGSDTGELFF

D gene: NA
CDR3 length: 15
clone size: many
J gene: TRBJ1-5
V gene: TRBV7-2
CDR3 DNA: TGTGCCAGCAGGCCCACCGGGACGCCTAATCAGCCCCAGCATTTT
CDR3 protein: CASRPTGTPNQPQHF

D gene: TRBD2
CDR3 length: 14
clone size: few
J gene: TRBJ2-7
V gene: TRBV20-1
CDR3 DNA: TGCAGTGCAATCCCAGCGGGAGGGGACTACGAGCAGTACTTC
CDR3 protein: CSAIPAGGDYEQYF

D gene: TRBD2
CDR3 length: 13
clone size: few
J gene: TRBJ2-1
V gene: TRBV20-1
CDR3 DNA: TGCAGTGCTAGAACGGGAGGCGTAAATGAGCAGTTCTTC
CDR3 protein: CSARTGGVNEQFF

D gene: NA
CDR3 length: 13
clone size: many
J gene: TRBJ1-2
V gene: TRBV12-3/TRBV12-4
CDR3 DNA: TGTGCCAGCAGTTTGCGGGGGGGCTATGGCTACACCTTC
CDR3 protein: CASSLRGGYGYTF

D gene: TRBD1
CDR3 length: 15
clone size: NA
J gene: TRBJ1-3
V gene: TRBV5-1
CDR3 DNA: TGCGCCAGCAGCTTACAGGGGGACTCTGGAAACACCATATATTTT
CDR3 protein: CASSLQGDSGNTIYF

D gene: TRBD1
CDR3 length: 18
clone size: NA
J gene: TRBJ2-6
V gene: TRBV3-1
CDR3 DNA: TGTGCCAGCAGCCACAGACAGGGTTGGAGCTCTGGGGCCAACGTCCTGACTTTC
CDR3 protein: CASSHRQGWSSGANVLTF

D gene: TRBD1
CDR3 length: 15
clone size: NA
J gene: TRBJ1-4
V gene: TRBV28
CDR3 DNA: TGTGCCAGCAGACAGACAGGGTCAACTAATGAAAAACTGTTTTTT
CDR3 protein: CASRQTGSTNEKLFF

D gene: NA
CDR3 length: 12
clone size: many
J gene: TRBJ2-1
V gene: TRBV12-3/TRBV12-4
CDR3 DNA: TGTGCCAGCAGTCGGGGATACAATGAGCAGTTCTTC
CDR3 protein: CASSRGYNEQFF

D gene: NA
CDR3 length: 14
clone size: NA
J gene: TRBJ2-1
V gene: TRBV5-1
CDR3 DNA: TGCGCCAGCAGTATAGACAGCTCCTACAATGAGCAGTTCTTC
CDR3 protein: CASSIDSSYNEQFF

D gene: TRBD1
CDR3 length: 16
clone size: many
J gene: TRBJ2-1
V gene: TRBV11-1
CDR3 DNA: TGTGCCAGCAGCTCTAGGTGGGACAGCTCCTACAATGAGCAGTTCTTC
CDR3 protein: CASSSRWDSSYNEQFF

D gene: TRBD2
CDR3 length: 17
clone size: few
J gene: TRBJ2-7
V gene: TRBV20-1
CDR3 DNA: TGCAGTGCTAGCGGGACTAGCGGGCCTTCATACCCCTACGAGCAGTACTTC
CDR3 protein: CSASGTSGPSYPYEQYF

D gene: NA
CDR3 length: 13
clone size: NA
J gene: TRBJ1-6
V gene: TRBV7-3
CDR3 DNA: TGTGCCAGCAGCTATGGGGTGAATTCACCCCTCCACTTT
CDR3 protein: CASSYGVNSPLHF

D gene: TRBD1
CDR3 length: 15
clone size: NA
J gene: TRBJ2-3
V gene: TRBV20-1
CDR3 DNA: TGCAGTGCTAGAGCTCCGAGGGACAGGCGAGATACGCAGTATTTT
CDR3 protein: CSARAPRDRRDTQYF

D gene: TRBD2
CDR3 length: 15
clone size: NA
J gene: TRBJ2-4
V gene: TRBV11-2
CDR3 DNA: TGTGCCAGCAGCACCGGGGGGGTGGGCAAAAACATTCAGTACTTC
CDR3 protein: CASSTGGVGKNIQYF

D gene: NA
CDR3 length: 13
clone size: few
J gene: TRBJ2-3
V gene: TRBV7-3
CDR3 DNA: TGTGCCAGCGGCTCCCCTAGCACAGATACGCAGTATTTT
CDR3 protein: CASGSPSTDTQYF

D gene: TRBD2
CDR3 length: 19
clone size: few
J gene: TRBJ2-1
V gene: TRBV29-1
CDR3 DNA: TGCAGCGTTGAGCTACAGGGCACTAGCGGGAGACGGTCCTACAATGAGCAGTTCTTC
CDR3 protein: CSVELQGTSGRRSYNEQFF

D gene: NA
CDR3 length: 14
clone size: many
J gene: TRBJ1-1
V gene: TRBV20-1
CDR3 DNA: TGCAGTGCTAGAGATCGGAACCGGATTTCCGAAGCTTTCTTT
CDR3 protein: CSARDRNRISEAFF

D gene: NA
CDR3 length: 15
clone size: NA
J gene: TRBJ2-5
V gene: TRBV7-2
CDR3 DNA: TGTGCCAGCAGCTTGGGCCCGAGAGGCGGAGAGACCCAGTACTTC
CDR3 protein: CASSLGPRGGETQYF

D gene: NA
CDR3 length: 14
clone size: many
J gene: TRBJ2-5
V gene: TRBV20-1
CDR3 DNA: TGCAGTGCTAGAGATATTTCACGGCCAGAGACCCAGTACTTC
CDR3 protein: CSARDISRPETQYF

D gene: NA
CDR3 length: 16
clone size: few
J gene: TRBJ2-7
V gene: TRBV4-3
CDR3 DNA: TGCGCCAGCAGCCACCCCACCGCGGGACATTTCTACGAGCAGTACTTC
CDR3 protein: CASSHPTAGHFYEQYF

D gene: TRBD2
CDR3 length: 14
clone size: NA
J gene: TRBJ2-3
V gene: TRBV20-1
CDR3 DNA: TGCAGTGCATACGGGGGGGCCCAGGCGGATACGCAGTATTTT
CDR3 protein: CSAYGGAQADTQYF

D gene: NA
CDR3 length: 12
clone size: NA
J gene: TRBJ2-7
V gene: TRBV20-1
CDR3 DNA: TGCAGTGCTAGGAAGGAATCCATCGAGCAGTACTTC
CDR3 protein: CSARKESIEQYF

D gene: NA
CDR3 length: 15
clone size: few
J gene: TRBJ2-7
V gene: TRBV7-2
CDR3 DNA: TGTGCCAGCAGCGAGACGGGTGGGGGCAGGTACGAGCAGTACTTC
CDR3 protein: CASSETGGGRYEQYF

D gene: TRBD2
CDR3 length: 13
clone size: many
J gene: TRBJ2-7
V gene: TRBV9
CDR3 DNA: TGTGCCAGCGGTAGCGGGATAACCTACGAGCAGTACTTC
CDR3 protein: CASGSGITYEQYF

D gene: NA
CDR3 length: 13
clone size: few
J gene: TRBJ1-1
V gene: TRBV6-5
CDR3 DNA: TGTGCCAGCAGTCCCCGTCGGAGCACTGAAGCTTTCTTT
CDR3 protein: CASSPRRSTEAFF

D gene: NA
CDR3 length: 12
clone size: NA
J gene: TRBJ2-7
V gene: TRBV20-1
CDR3 DNA: TGCAGTGCCAGTCCTTCAAATGACGAGCAGTACTTC
CDR3 protein: CSASPSNDEQYF

D gene: TRBD2
CDR3 length: 15
clone size: few
J gene: TRBJ2-5
V gene: TRBV6-1
CDR3 DNA: TGTGCCAGCAGGCCGACTAGCGGGTCAAAAGAGACCCAGTACTTC
CDR3 protein: CASRPTSGSKETQYF